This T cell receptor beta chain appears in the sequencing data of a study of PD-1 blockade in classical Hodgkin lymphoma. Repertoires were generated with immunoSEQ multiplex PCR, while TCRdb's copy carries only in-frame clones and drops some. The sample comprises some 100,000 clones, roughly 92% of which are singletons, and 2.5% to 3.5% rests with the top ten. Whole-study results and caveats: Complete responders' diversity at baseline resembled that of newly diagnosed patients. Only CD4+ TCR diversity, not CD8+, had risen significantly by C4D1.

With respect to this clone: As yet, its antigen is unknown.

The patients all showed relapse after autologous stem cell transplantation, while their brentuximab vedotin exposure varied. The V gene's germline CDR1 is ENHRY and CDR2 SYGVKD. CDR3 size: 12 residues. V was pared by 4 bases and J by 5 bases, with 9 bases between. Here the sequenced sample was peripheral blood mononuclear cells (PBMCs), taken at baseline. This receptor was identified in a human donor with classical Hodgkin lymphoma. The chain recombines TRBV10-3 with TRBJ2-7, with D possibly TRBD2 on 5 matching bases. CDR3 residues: CAISGGRDEQYF. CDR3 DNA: TGTGCCATCAGTGGCGGGCGGGACGAGCAGTACTTC.